This T cell receptor (beta chain) originates from a study of response to subunit inactivated influenza vaccine. The CDR3 contains 14 residues. V lost 7 bases and J lost 4, with 16 bases in between. TCRdb analysed the RT-PCR reads with MiXCR anew, one entry per CDR3 protein. The data contain approximately 500,000 distinct CDR3 sequences, 10% to 15% of them singletons. Remarks on this clonotype: Antigen unknown.

Regarding the study as a whole: T cells newly recruited by each seasonal influenza vaccination are few, the authors suggested.

The chain joins TRBV12-3 or TRBV12-4 to TRBJ1-2, with unresolved D. This receptor was taken from a man in his fifties who received an inactivated influenza vaccine. The sample consisted of PBMCs from blood, taken 45 days after vaccination. Here the CDR3 reads CASTLRVGGYGYTF. The CDR3 region has the DNA TGTGCCAGCACTCTTAGGGTTGGCGGCTATGGCTACACCTTC.